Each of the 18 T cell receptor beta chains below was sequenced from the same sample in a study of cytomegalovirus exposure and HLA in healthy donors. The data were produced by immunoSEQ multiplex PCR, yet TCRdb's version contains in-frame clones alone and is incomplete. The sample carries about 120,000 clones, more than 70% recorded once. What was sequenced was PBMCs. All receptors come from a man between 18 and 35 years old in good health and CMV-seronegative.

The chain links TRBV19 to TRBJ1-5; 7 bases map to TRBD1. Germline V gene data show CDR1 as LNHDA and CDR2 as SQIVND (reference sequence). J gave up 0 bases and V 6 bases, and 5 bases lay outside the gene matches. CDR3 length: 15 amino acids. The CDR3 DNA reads TGTGCCAGTAGCCACTGGGACAGTAGCAATCAGCCCCAGCATTTT. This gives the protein CASSHWDSSNQPQHF.

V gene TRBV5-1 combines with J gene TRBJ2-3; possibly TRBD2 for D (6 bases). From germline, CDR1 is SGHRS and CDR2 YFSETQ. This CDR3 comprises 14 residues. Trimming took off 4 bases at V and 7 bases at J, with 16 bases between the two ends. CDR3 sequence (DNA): TGCGCCAGCAGCCCGGGGGTCCGGCCCCATACGCAGTATTTT. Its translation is CASSPGVRPHTQYF.

CDR3 sequence reads: CASSLFPAGASQETQYF. Here the CDR3 DNA reads TGTGCCAGCAGCTTATTTCCAGCGGGGGCGTCCCAAGAGACCCAGTACTTC. The chain has TRBV7-9 and TRBJ2-5; 8 bases fit TRBD2. J lost 1 base, V lost 2 bases, and 9 bases had no gene match. Germline V gene lookup returns CDR1 SEHNR and CDR2 FQNEAQ (reference sequence). The CDR3 is 17 amino acids.

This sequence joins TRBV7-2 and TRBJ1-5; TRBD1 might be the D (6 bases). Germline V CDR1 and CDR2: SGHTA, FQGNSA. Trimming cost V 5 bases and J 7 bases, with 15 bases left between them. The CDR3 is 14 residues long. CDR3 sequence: CASSRGGDFQPQHF. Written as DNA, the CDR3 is TGTGCCAGCAGCAGGGGGGGCGATTTCCAGCCCCAGCATTTT.

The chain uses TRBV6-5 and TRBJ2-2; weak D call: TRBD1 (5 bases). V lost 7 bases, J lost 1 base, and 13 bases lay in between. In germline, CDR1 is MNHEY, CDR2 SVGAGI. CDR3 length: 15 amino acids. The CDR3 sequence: CASNQDRKNTGELFF. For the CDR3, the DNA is TGTGCCAGCAACCAAGACAGAAAGAACACCGGGGAGCTGTTTTTT.

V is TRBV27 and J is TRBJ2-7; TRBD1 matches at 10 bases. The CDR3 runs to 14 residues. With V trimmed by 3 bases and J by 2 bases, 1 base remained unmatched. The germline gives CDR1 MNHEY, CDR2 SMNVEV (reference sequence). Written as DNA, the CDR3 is TGTGCCAGCAGTTTCGACAGGGGGCCCTACGAGCAGTACTTC. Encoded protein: CASSFDRGPYEQYF.

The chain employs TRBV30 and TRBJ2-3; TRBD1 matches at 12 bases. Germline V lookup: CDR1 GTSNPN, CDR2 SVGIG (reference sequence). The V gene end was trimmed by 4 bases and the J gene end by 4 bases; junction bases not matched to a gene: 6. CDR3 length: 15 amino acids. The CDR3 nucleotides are TGTGCCTGGACAAGGGACAGGGGGCCTTCAGATACGCAGTATTTT. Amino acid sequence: CAWTRDRGPSDTQYF.

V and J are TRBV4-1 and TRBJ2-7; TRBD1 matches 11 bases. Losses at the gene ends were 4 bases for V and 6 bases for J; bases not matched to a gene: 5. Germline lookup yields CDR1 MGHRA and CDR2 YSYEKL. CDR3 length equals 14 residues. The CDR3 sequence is CASSPGQGAVEQYF. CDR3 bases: TGCGCCAGCAGCCCAGGACAGGGGGCAGTCGAGCAGTACTTC.

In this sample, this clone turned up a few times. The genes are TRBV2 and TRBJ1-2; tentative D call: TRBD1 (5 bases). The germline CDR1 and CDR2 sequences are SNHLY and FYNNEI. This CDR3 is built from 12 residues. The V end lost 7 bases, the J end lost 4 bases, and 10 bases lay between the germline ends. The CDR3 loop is CASTLGGYGYTF. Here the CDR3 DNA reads TGTGCCAGCACCTTGGGGGGCTATGGCTACACCTTC.

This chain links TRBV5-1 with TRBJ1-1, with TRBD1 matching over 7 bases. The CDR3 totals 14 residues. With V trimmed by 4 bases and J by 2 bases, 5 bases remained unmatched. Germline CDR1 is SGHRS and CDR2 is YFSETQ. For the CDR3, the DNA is TGCGCCAGCAGCGGGGGACAGCCTAACACTGAAGCTTTCTTT. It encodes CASSGGQPNTEAFF.

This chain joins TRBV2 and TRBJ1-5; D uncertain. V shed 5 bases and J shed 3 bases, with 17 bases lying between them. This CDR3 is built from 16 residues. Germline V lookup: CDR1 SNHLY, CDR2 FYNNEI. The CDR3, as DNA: TGTGCCAGCAGTTTGGGAGTTAAGGGCCCCAATCAGCCCCAGCATTTT. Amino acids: CASSLGVKGPNQPQHF.

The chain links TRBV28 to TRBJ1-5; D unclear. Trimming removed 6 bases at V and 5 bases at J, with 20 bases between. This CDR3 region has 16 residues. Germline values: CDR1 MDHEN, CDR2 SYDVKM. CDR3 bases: TGTGCCAGCAGACAAGCATCCTACAGAGTTTATCAGCCCCAGCATTTT. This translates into CASRQASYRVYQPQHF.

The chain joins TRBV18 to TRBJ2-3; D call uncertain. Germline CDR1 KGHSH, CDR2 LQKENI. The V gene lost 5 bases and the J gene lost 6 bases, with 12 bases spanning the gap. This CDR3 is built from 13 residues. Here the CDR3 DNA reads TGTGCCAGCTCAGGAACTGACGGGGATACGCAGTATTTT. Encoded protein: CASSGTDGDTQYF. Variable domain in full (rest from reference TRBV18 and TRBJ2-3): NAGVMQNPRHLVRRRGQEARLRCSPMKGHSHVYWYRQLPEEGLKFMVYLQKENIIDESGMPKERFSAEFPKEGPSILRIQQVVRGDSAAYFCASSGTDGDTQYFGPGTRLTVL.

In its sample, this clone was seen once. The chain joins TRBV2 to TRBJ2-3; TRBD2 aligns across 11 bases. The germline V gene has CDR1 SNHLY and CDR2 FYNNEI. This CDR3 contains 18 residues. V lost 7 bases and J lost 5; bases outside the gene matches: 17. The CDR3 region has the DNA TGTGCCAGCAATAGCGGGGGGGCCTTTATCCGCAATCGAGATACGCAGTATTTT. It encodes CASNSGGAFIRNRDTQYF.

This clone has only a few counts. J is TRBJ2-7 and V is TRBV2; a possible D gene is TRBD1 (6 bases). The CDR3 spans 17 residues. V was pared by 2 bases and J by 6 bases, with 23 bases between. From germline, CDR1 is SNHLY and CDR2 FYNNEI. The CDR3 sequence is CASSEWRQALSGGEQYF. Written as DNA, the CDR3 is TGTGCCAGCAGTGAATGGCGACAGGCTTTATCTGGAGGCGAGCAGTACTTC.

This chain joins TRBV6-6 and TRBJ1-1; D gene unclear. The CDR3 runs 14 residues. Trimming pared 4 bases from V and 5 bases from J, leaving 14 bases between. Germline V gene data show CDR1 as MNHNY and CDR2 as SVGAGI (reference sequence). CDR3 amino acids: CASSFVRGGTEAFF. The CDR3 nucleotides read TGTGCCAGCAGTTTCGTGCGGGGTGGAACTGAAGCTTTCTTT.

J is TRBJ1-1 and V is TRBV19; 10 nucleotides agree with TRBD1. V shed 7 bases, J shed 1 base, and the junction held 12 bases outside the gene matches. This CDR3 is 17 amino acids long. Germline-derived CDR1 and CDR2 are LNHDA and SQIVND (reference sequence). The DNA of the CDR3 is TGTGCCAGTACGACTGGTGGGACAGGGGACCGGAACACTGAAGCTTTCTTT. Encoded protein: CASTTGGTGDRNTEAFF.

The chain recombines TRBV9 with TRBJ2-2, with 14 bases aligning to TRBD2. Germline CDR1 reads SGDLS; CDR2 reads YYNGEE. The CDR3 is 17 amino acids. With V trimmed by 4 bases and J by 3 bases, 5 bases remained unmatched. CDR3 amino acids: CASSSRLAGGHTGELFF. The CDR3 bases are TGTGCCAGCAGCTCACGACTAGCGGGGGGGCACACCGGGGAGCTGTTTTTT.